This TCR beta chain was recorded in a study of beta chain features in type 1 diabetes. Overall study: Sorted cells, some 110 million in number, were examined across all samples. Study-level points and caveats: Although PCR might favor shorter templates, it would do so equally in patients and controls. Across patients, naive, central memory and Treg TCRB repertoires exhibited apparently greater similarity than was observed across healthy donors.

Post-sort purity exceeded 95% for all sorted populations. This CDR3 is built from 19 residues. The V end lost 2 bases, the J end lost 7 bases, and 27 bases lay between the germline ends. Turning to this clone: Its antigen is not identified.

What was sequenced were expressed TCRB transcripts, since all of the isolated RNA had been reverse transcribed. Produced via immunoSEQ multiplex PCR; TCRdb's table is partial and in-frame only. This sample yields 250,000 or so clones, of which 68% are seen a single time; approximately 0.053% belongs to the top ten. Input material: naive CD4+ T cells from blood. The TCR comes from a man between 25 and 39 years old in good health. The chain is built from TRBV23-1 and TRBJ2-1, with D tentatively TRBD1 or TRBD2 (5 bases each). TRBV23-1 is an open reading frame whose function is uncertain. The CDR3 DNA reads TGCGCCAGCAGTCAACCATCCGCCCTTCGGGACCCCCGAGGGAATGAGCAGTTCTTC. Protein sequence: CASSQPSALRDPRGNEQFF.